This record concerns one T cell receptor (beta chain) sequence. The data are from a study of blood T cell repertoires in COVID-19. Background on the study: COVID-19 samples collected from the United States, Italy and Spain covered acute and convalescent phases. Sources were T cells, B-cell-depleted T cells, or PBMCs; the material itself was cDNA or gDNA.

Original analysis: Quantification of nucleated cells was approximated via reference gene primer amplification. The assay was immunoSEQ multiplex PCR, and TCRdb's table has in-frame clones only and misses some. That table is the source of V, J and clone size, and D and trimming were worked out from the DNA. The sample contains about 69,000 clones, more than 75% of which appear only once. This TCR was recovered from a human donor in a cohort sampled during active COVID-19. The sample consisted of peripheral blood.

The CDR3 coding sequence is TGTGCCAGCAGTTTTCGGGGGGAAAAACTGTTTTTT. Translation gives CASSFRGEKLFF. V gene TRBV12-3 or TRBV12-4 combines with J gene TRBJ1-4; D perhaps matches TRBD1 (5 bases). The CDR3 length is 12 residues. Trimming removed 3 bases at V and 8 bases at J, with 7 bases between.